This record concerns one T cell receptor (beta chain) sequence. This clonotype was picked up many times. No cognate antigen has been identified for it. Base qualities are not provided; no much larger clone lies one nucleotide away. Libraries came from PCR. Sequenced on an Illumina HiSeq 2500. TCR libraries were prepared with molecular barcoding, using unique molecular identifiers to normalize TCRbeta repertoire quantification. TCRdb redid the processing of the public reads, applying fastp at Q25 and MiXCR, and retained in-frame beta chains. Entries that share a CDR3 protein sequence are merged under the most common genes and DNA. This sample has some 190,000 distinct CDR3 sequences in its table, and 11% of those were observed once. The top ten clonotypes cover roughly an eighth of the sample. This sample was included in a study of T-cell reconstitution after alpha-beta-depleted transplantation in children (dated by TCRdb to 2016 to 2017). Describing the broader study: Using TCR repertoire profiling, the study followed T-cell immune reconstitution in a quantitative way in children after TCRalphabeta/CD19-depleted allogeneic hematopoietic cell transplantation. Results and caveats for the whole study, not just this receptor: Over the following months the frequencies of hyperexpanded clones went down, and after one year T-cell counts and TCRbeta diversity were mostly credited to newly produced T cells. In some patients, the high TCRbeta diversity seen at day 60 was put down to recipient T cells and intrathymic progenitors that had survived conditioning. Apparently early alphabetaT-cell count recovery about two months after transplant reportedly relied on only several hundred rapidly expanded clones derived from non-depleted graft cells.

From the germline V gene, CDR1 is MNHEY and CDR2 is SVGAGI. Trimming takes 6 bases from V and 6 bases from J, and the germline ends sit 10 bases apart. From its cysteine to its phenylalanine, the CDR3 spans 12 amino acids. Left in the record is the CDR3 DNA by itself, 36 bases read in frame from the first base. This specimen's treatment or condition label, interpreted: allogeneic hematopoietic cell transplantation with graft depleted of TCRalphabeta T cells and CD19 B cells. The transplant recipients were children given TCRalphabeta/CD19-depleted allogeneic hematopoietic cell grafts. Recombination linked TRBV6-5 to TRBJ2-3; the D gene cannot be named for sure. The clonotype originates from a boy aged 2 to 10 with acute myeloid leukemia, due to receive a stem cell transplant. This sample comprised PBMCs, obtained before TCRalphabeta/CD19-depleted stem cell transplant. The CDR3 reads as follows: CASRLLQDTQYF. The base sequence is TGTGCCAGCAGACTCCTCCAGGATACGCAGTATTTT.